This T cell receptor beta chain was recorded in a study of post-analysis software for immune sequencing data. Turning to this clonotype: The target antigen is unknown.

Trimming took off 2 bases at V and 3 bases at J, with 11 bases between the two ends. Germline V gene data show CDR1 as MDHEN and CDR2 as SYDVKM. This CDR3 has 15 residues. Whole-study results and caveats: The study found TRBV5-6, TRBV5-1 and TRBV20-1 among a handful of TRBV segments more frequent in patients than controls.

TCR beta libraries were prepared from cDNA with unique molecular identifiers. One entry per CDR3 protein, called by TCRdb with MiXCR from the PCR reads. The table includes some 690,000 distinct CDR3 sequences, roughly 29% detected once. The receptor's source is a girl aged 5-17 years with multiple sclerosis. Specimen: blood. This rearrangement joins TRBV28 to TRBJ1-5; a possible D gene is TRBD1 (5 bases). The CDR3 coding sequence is TGTGCCAGCAGTTTAGGGCAGGGCTACAATCAGCCCCAGCATTTT. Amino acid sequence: CASSLGQGYNQPQHF.